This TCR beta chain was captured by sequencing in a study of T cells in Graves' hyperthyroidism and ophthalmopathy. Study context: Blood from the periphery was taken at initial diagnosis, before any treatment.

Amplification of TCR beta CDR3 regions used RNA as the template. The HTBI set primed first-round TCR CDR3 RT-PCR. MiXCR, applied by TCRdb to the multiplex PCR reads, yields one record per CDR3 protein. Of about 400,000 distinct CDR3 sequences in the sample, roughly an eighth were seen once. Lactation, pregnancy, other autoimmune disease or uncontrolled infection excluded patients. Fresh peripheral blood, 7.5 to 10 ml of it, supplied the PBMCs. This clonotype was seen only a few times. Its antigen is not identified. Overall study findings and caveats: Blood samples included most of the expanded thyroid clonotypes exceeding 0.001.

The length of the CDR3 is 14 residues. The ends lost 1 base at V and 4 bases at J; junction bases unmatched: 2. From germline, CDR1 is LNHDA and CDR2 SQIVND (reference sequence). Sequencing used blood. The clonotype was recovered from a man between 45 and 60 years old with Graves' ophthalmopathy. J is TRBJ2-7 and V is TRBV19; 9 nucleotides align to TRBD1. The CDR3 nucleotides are TGTGCCAGTAGTATAGGACAGGGGGAATACGAGCAGTACTTC. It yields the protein CASSIGQGEYEQYF.